The 13 T cell receptor beta chains below all came from one sample that was sequenced in a study of blood T cell repertoires in COVID-19. Generated by immunoSEQ multiplex PCR, the TCRdb table keeps only in-frame clones and is missing some. The data contain around 220,000 clones, approximately 79% of them seen just once; the ten biggest clones take up 4.5% to 6%. The sequenced sample consisted of peripheral blood. The receptors shown here come from a woman of 80 years or more with active or convalescent COVID-19.

The table lists this clone with a few counts. The chain couples TRBV3-1 (or the pseudogene TRBV3-2) to TRBJ2-7; 9 bases are shared with TRBD2. Germline V gene lookup returns CDR1 LGHDT and CDR2 YNNKEL (reference sequence). V lost 6 bases, J lost 0 bases, and 6 bases stayed unmatched. This CDR3 has 15 residues. CDR3 sequence: CASRLTSGSSYEQYF. The CDR3 DNA reads as TGTGCCAGCAGGCTGACTAGCGGCAGCTCCTACGAGCAGTACTTC.

Details on this clone: Other DNA sequences within the sample encode an identical CDR3. The V call is TRBV5-1, the J call TRBJ2-3; TRBD1 matches at 7 bases. V shed 2 bases and J 2 bases; nucleotides not matched to a gene: 2. In germline, CDR1 is SGHRS, CDR2 YFSETQ. CDR3 length: 14 residues. The CDR3 spells CASSLGTVTDTQYF. The DNA of the CDR3 is TGCGCCAGCAGCTTAGGGACAGTCACAGATACGCAGTATTTT. Looking up the rest from reference TRBV5-1 and TRBJ2-3 gives the full variable domain: KAGVTQTPRYLIKTRGQQVTLSCSPISGHRSVSWYQQTPGQGLQFLFEYFSETQRNKGNFPGRFSGRQFSNSRSEMNVSTLELGDSALYLCASSLGTVTDTQYFGPGTRLTVL.

This rearrangement joins TRBV18 to TRBJ2-5; D is undetermined. The CDR3 length is 13 residues. Trimming removed 6 bases at V and 5 bases at J, with 13 bases between. Looked up from germline, CDR1 is KGHSH and CDR2 is LQKENI. DNA of the CDR3: TGTGCCAGCTCTGGCGGCATACGCGAGACCCAGTACTTC. Translated, it gives CASSGGIRETQYF.

This rearrangement joins TRBV27 to TRBJ1-1; D gene uncertain. The V end lost 1 base, the J end lost 4 bases, and 7 bases lay between the germline ends. There are 13 residues in the CDR3. The germline gives CDR1 MNHEY, CDR2 SMNVEV (reference sequence). The DNA for the CDR3 is TGTGCCAGCAGTTTATTCCTAGGCACTGAAGCTTTCTTT. Its translation: CASSLFLGTEAFF.

This sequence joins TRBV7-8 and TRBJ1-2; perhaps TRBD1 as D (5 bases). CDR1 and CDR2 (germline): SGHVS, FQNEAQ. CDR3 length equals 14 residues. The ends were cut back, 5 bases at V and 10 bases at J, with 20 bases in the middle. CDR3 nucleotides: TGTGCCAGCAGCCATCCCGGGAGCCAAGGGGTCTACACCTTC. Translating gives CASSHPGSQGVYTF.

The genes are TRBV28 and TRBJ2-7; weak D call: TRBD1 (6 bases). With 5 bases removed from V and 7 bases from J, the gap between germline ends came to 15 bases. The CDR3 consists of 13 residues. The V gene's germline CDR1 is MDHEN and CDR2 SYDVKM. Here the CDR3 DNA reads TGTGCCAGCAGTGCCCTACAGGGCTTGGAGCAGTACTTC. Amino acids: CASSALQGLEQYF.

This clone has only a few counts. The chain couples TRBV27 to TRBJ2-7; a weak D match, TRBD1 (6 bases). Germline V gives CDR1 MNHEY, CDR2 SMNVEV (reference sequence). Trimming stripped 6 bases from V and 3 bases from J, with 18 bases between. The CDR3 covers 15 residues. For the CDR3, the DNA is TGTGCCAGCAGAAAACACTCCGGGACAAACTACGAGCAGTACTTC. This codes for CASRKHSGTNYEQYF.

J is TRBJ1-1 and V is TRBV6-4; TRBD1 is a possible D gene (5 bases). The CDR3 consists of 14 residues. Germline CDR1 and CDR2: MRHNA and SNTAGT. V gave up 3 bases and J gave up 4 bases, with 12 bases separating them. CDR3 sequence (DNA): TGTGCCAGCAGTGAGTCGGACATTAGCACTGAAGCTTTCTTT. Its translation is CASSESDISTEAFF.

The chain recombines TRBV5-1 with TRBJ2-5; weak D call: TRBD2 (5 bases). The germline V and J ends were trimmed by 6 bases and 5 bases, with 11 bases remaining between them. Germline CDR1 and CDR2: SGHRS and YFSETQ. CDR3 length: 12 amino acids. The CDR3 DNA is TGCGCCAGCACCCCGGGCGGGGAGACCCAGTACTTC. Protein sequence: CASTPGGETQYF. The full variable domain, its missing parts supplied by reference TRBV5-1 and TRBJ2-5, is KAGVTQTPRYLIKTRGQQVTLSCSPISGHRSVSWYQQTPGQGLQFLFEYFSETQRNKGNFPGRFSGRQFSNSRSEMNVSTLELGDSALYLCASTPGGETQYFGPGTRLLVL.

The chain combines TRBV7-9 with TRBJ1-1; TRBD1 is a possible D gene (6 bases). Germline lookup yields CDR1 SEHNR and CDR2 FQNEAQ (reference sequence). This CDR3 spans 12 amino acids. Trimming removed 7 bases from V and 11 bases from J, with 17 bases in between. Here the CDR3 reads CASTQRGGEAFF. Written as DNA, the CDR3 is TGTGCCAGCACCCAGAGGGGGGGAGAGGCTTTCTTT.

This chain uses TRBV4-2 with TRBJ2-2; D unclear. V lost 4 bases to trimming and J lost 6 bases, with 9 bases between them. This CDR3 has 13 amino acids. Per germline, CDR1 LGHNA and CDR2 YNFKEQ. The DNA for the CDR3 is TGTGCCAGCAGCCCCACAGTATCCGGGGAGCTGTTTTTT. Amino acid sequence: CASSPTVSGELFF.

The chain recombines TRBV5-1 with TRBJ2-1, with 7 bases matching TRBD2. CDR1 SGHRS and CDR2 YFSETQ come from the germline V gene. The CDR3 length is 15 residues. The V segment lost 0 bases and the J segment 3 bases; nucleotides outside the gene matches: 3. CDR3 amino acids: CASSLGASGYNEQFF. The CDR3, as DNA: TGCGCCAGCAGCTTGGGGGCTAGCGGCTACAATGAGCAGTTCTTC.

CDR3 nucleotide sequence: TGCGCCAGCAGCCTTACACCAAATAGCAATCAGCCCCAGCATTTT. Translating it yields CASSLTPNSNQPQHF. V gene TRBV5-1 combines with J gene TRBJ1-5; D remains ambiguous. The CDR3 is 15 residues long. V gave up 4 bases and J gave up 0 bases, with 11 bases separating them. The germline V gene has CDR1 SGHRS and CDR2 YFSETQ.